This T cell receptor (beta chain) derives from a study of OX40 agonist ivuxolimab in advanced cancers. In the study overall: While on treatment, patients had intravenous ivuxolimab at 0.01 to 10 mg/kg every 2 weeks. Participants could have had prior anti-PD-1, anti-PD-L1 or anti-CTLA-4 therapy, and roughly 39% had some.

Assay: immunoSEQ multiplex PCR; the TCRdb copy retains only in-frame clones and omits some. The data hold some 15,000 clones, with 75% to 90% observed a single time. Trimming removed 1 base from V and 5 bases from J, with 18 bases in between. CDR1 and CDR2 from the germline V gene are SGHAT and FQNNGV. The CDR3 consists of 17 residues. The specimen comprised CD4+ or CD8+ T cells sorted from blood, sampled in a trial of the OX40 agonist ivuxolimab. This clonotype originated in an adult with an advanced solid tumor such as melanoma, head and neck, liver or kidney cancer. The rearrangement links TRBV11-2 to TRBJ2-1; perhaps TRBD2 as D (5 bases). The CDR3 sequence is CASSLALTSRANNEQFF. The CDR3, as DNA: TGTGCCAGCAGCTTAGCTCTAACTAGTAGGGCCAACAATGAGCAGTTCTTC.